The next 15 T cell receptor beta chains were all read from a single sample in a study of T-cell memory formation after mild COVID-19 (dated by TCRdb to about 2021). Receptor amplification or capture employed 5' RACE. TCRdb shows the sequencer as Illumina NovaSeq 6000. TCRdb itself trimmed the public reads at Q25 with fastp, ran MiXCR and retained productive beta chains. Each record represents a unique CDR3 protein, reported with the most common genes and DNA among its rows. The sample contains about 470,000 distinct CDR3 sequences, approximately 18% of them found a single time. The ten largest make up 12% of the sample. What was sequenced was PBMCs or a T cell subset sorted from them (not recorded which). The receptors originated from an adult woman who had mild COVID-19 (a few samples of this study predate the infection). The sample titles of this study are shuffled in the database, so cell type and time point are left out; the donor was told from shared clones.

The chain recombines TRBV11-3 with TRBJ2-7; no clear D gene. The germline V gene encodes CDR1 SGHNT and CDR2 YENEEA. This CDR3 has 13 residues. Trimming shortened V by 7 bases and J by 1 base, and 11 bases separated the two germline ends. The CDR3 DNA reads as TGTGCCAGCAACATCGGCAGGTCCTACGAGCAGTACTTC. The encoded protein is CASNIGRSYEQYF.

This clonotype was seen a few times. The chain has TRBV2 and TRBJ1-1; possible D gene TRBD1, 5 bases. V lost 6 bases, J lost 1 base, and 12 bases lay in between. CDR1 SNHLY and CDR2 FYNNEI come from the germline V gene. The CDR3 has 14 amino acids. The CDR3: CASRGDGRNTEAFF. The CDR3 DNA reads as TGTGCCAGCAGGGGGGACGGAAGGAACACTGAAGCTTTCTTT.

In this sample, this clonotype turned up once. The chain employs TRBV2 and TRBJ2-1; tentative D call: TRBD2 (7 bases). The CDR3 covers 12 residues. CDR1 is SNHLY and CDR2 is FYNNEI in the germline V gene. With 6 bases removed from V and 10 bases from J, the gap between germline ends came to 13 bases. The CDR3 here is CASRKGGEEQFF. The CDR3 DNA reads TGTGCCAGCAGAAAAGGGGGGGAGGAGCAGTTCTTC.

The table lists this clonotype with many counts. The chain's CDR3 is CASSQGLRRQETQYF. CDR3 nucleotide sequence: TGCGCCAGCAGCCAAGGCCTCAGAAGGCAAGAGACCCAGTACTTC. V is TRBV4-1 and J is TRBJ2-5; D gene ambiguous. V lost 1 base to trimming and J lost 2 bases, with 11 bases between them. There are 15 residues in the CDR3. The V gene's germline CDR1 is MGHRA and CDR2 YSYEKL.

This clonotype was observed a handful of times. This chain connects TRBV15 to TRBJ1-5, with D tentatively TRBD1 (5 bases). CDR1 LNHNV and CDR2 YYDKDF come from the germline V gene (reference sequence). The CDR3 consists of 16 residues. V lost 0 bases and J lost 5, with 14 bases in between. The CDR3 nucleotides are TGTGCCACCAGCAGAGATCGGTTGGGGGTGGATCAGCCCCAGCATTTT. Residues: CATSRDRLGVDQPQHF.

The chain employs TRBV13 and TRBJ2-1; perhaps TRBD1 as D (6 bases). CDR1 is PRHDT and CDR2 is FYEKMQ in the germline V gene (reference sequence). The CDR3 totals 19 residues. The V gene lost 5 bases and the J gene lost 4 bases, with 27 bases spanning the gap. The CDR3 here is CASSLRGSSNPSLYNEQFF. CDR3 in DNA: TGTGCCAGCAGCCTGAGGGGGTCCTCCAATCCATCCCTTTACAATGAGCAGTTCTTC.

This clonotype was seen a handful of times. The rearrangement joins TRBV20-1 to TRBJ2-2, with TRBD2 identical over 12 bases. The junction had 8 bases not matched to a gene; V was cut back by 3 bases and J by 0 bases. The CDR3 sequence is 18 residues long. Germline values: CDR1 DFQATT, CDR2 SNEGSKA (reference sequence). The chain's CDR3 is CSARVTSGRGANTGELFF. The CDR3, as DNA: TGCAGTGCTAGGGTGACTAGCGGGAGAGGAGCGAACACCGGGGAGCTGTTTTTT.

This chain connects TRBV7-2 to TRBJ1-5; 8 positions match TRBD1. Trimming took 5 bases from V and 2 from J; bases not matched to a gene: 5. The CDR3 covers 15 residues. Germline V gives CDR1 SGHTA, CDR2 FQGNSA. The CDR3 coding sequence is TGTGCCAGCAGCGCCAGACAGGGGCGCAATCAGCCCCAGCATTTT. Translated, it gives CASSARQGRNQPQHF.

The rearrangement uses TRBV6-6 and TRBJ1-5; TRBD1 aligns across 9 bases. V lost 6 bases, J lost 3 bases, and 6 bases stayed unmatched. CDR3 length: 15 residues. CDR1 and CDR2 from the germline V gene are MNHNY and SVGAGI (reference sequence). The DNA for the CDR3 is TGTGCCAGCAGGCAGGGACAGGGAGTCAATCAGCCCCAGCATTTT. Translating gives CASRQGQGVNQPQHF.

The rearrangement links TRBV7-3 to TRBJ2-3; TRBD1 matches 7 bases. V dropped 4 bases and J dropped 2; count of bases not matched to a gene: 6. The germline gives CDR1 SGHTA, CDR2 FQGTGA. This CDR3 has 15 residues. The CDR3 coding sequence is TGTGCCAGCAGCTCGTACGACAGGGCCACAGATACGCAGTATTTT. Its protein is CASSSYDRATDTQYF. Based on the CDR3 plus reference TRBV7-3 and TRBJ2-3, the full variable domain is GAGVSQTPSNKVTEKGKYVELRCDPISGHTALYWYRQSLGQGPEFLIYFQGTGAADDSGLPNDRFFAVRPEGSVSTLKIQRTERGDSAVYLCASSSYDRATDTQYFGPGTRLTVL.

This clonotype was observed a few times. The chain links TRBV20-1 to TRBJ1-2, with D hard to call. V was clipped by 0 bases and J by 6 bases, with 11 bases between them. CDR1 and CDR2 (germline): DFQATT, SNEGSKA (reference sequence). The CDR3 contains 13 residues. The CDR3 loop is CSARDIGGDGYTF. The CDR3 DNA is TGCAGTGCTAGAGATATAGGAGGCGATGGCTACACCTTC.

The chain uses TRBV2 and TRBJ2-7; 8 bases agree with TRBD1. After removal of 2 bases from V and 4 bases from J, the junction contained 7 bases not matched to a gene. CDR1 and CDR2 (germline): SNHLY, FYNNEI. This CDR3 has 15 residues. CDR3 bases: TGTGCCAGCAGTGAATCCCTGACAGGGGCGTACGAGCAGTACTTC. As protein: CASSESLTGAYEQYF.

This chain links TRBV5-1 with TRBJ2-2; D assignment may be TRBD1 or TRBD2 (5 bases each). Trimming left V 4 bases short and J 1 base short, with 17 bases between. Germline CDR1 reads SGHRS; CDR2 reads YFSETQ. This CDR3 has 17 residues. The CDR3 is CASSPSVVGENTGELFF. CDR3 nucleotides: TGCGCCAGCAGCCCATCCGTGGTGGGGGAGAACACCGGGGAGCTGTTTTTT. Together with reference TRBV5-1 and TRBJ2-2, the CDR3 gives the full variable domain: KAGVTQTPRYLIKTRGQQVTLSCSPISGHRSVSWYQQTPGQGLQFLFEYFSETQRNKGNFPGRFSGRQFSNSRSEMNVSTLELGDSALYLCASSPSVVGENTGELFFGEGSRLTVL.

The chain is built from TRBV11-1 and TRBJ2-7; 8 bases match TRBD2. The length of the CDR3 is 21 residues. Germline trimming cut 5 bases from V and 3 bases from J; bases unmatched to any gene: 27. Germline-derived CDR1 and CDR2 are SGHAT and FQDESV (reference sequence). This CDR3 reads CASSPRFTRGLGYRWNYEQYF. The CDR3 coding sequence is TGTGCCAGCAGCCCCCGTTTCACCAGGGGACTAGGGTATCGGTGGAACTACGAGCAGTACTTC.

V usage is TRBV20-1 and J usage is TRBJ2-1, with 8 bases that match TRBD2. V lost 0 bases, J lost 2 bases, and 9 bases stayed unmatched. Looked up from germline, CDR1 is DFQATT and CDR2 is SNEGSKA (reference sequence). This CDR3 comprises 17 residues. The CDR3 nucleotides are TGCAGTGCTAGAGATCCCGGACTAGCCCTCACCTACAATGAGCAGTTCTTC. Translation gives CSARDPGLALTYNEQFF.